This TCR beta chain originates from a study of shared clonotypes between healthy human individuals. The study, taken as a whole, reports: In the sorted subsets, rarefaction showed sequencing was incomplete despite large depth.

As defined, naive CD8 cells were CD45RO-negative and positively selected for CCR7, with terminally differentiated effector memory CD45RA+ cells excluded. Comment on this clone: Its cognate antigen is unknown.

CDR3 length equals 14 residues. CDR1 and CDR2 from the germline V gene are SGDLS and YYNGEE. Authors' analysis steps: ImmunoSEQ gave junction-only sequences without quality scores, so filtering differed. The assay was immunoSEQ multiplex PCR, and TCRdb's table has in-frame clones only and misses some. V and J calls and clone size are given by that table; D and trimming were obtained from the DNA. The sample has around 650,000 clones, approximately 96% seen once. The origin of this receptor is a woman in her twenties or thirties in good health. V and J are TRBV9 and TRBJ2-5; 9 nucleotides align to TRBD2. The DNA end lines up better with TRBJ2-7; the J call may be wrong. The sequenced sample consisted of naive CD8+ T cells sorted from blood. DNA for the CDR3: TGTGCCAGCAGCGTAGGACTAGCGGACTACGAGCAGTACTTC. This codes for CASSVGLADYEQYF.